This T cell receptor (beta chain) was sequenced in a study of identical twins. Findings of the study overall: The more abundant beta clonotypes in cord blood had fewer insertions, and memory repertoires did not show this.

TCRdb called the 5' RACE reads again in MiXCR, with one record for every CDR3 protein. The sample yields 400,000 to 500,000 distinct CDR3 sequences, 14% seen once. As for this clonotype: What it binds is not known.

Healthy Caucasian individuals made up all the donors. The sample also formed part of further work on yellow fever vaccine responses in identical twins.

The specimen was CD4+ T cells sorted from blood. The TCR originated in a young woman in good health.

CDR3 amino acids: CASSGGLAGVNEQFF. In nucleotides, the CDR3 is TGCGCCAGCAGTGGGGGACTAGCGGGGGTCAATGAGCAGTTCTTC. This chain connects TRBV5-1 to TRBJ2-1, with 14 bases that match TRBD2. After removal of 5 bases from V and 6 bases from J, the junction contained 4 bases not matched to a gene. This CDR3 comprises 15 residues. Germline CDR1 is SGHRS and CDR2 is YFSETQ.